The 30 T cell receptor beta chains listed next were all sequenced from one sample in a study of shared clonotypes between healthy human individuals. The protocol was immunoSEQ multiplex PCR, while the TCRdb copy is restricted to in-frame clones and leaves out a portion. Of 2 million to 3 million clones listed, 85% to 95% were seen once; the top ten hold around 0.14%. Sequencing input: naive CD4+ T cells sorted from blood. Subset noted: CD45RA+ positively selected. The receptors stem from a man aged 18 to 30 in good health.

J is TRBJ2-2 and V is TRBV5-4, with no clear D. This CDR3 comprises 12 residues. CDR1 SGHNT and CDR2 YYREEE come from the germline V gene (reference sequence). V lost 1 base and J 7 bases, leaving 5 bases between the germline ends. CDR3 sequence (DNA): TGTGCCAGCAGCTTGTCTGGCGGGGAGCTGTTTTTT. This translates into CASSLSGGELFF.

The J gene is TRBJ1-2, the V gene TRBV5-5; D not resolved. The CDR3 contains 14 residues. The germline V gene has CDR1 SGHKS and CDR2 YYEKEE (reference sequence). The V end was cut by 0 bases, the J end by 2 bases, with 8 bases between. Here the CDR3 reads CASSLVVQNYGYTF. The CDR3 DNA sequence: TGTGCCAGCAGCTTGGTTGTGCAGAACTATGGCTACACCTTC.

Of note for this clone: Germline is not matched at one junction end, which may reflect a read error. The chain uses TRBV5-1 and TRBJ1-3, with a tentative D call TRBD1 (5 bases). This CDR3 contains 15 residues. Germline loops: CDR1 SGHRS, CDR2 YFSETQ. This CDR3 reads CASSLAGGSENTIYF. CDR3 in DNA: TGCGCCAGCAGCTTGGCCGGGGGATCTGAAAACACCATATATTTT.

V gene TRBV7-8 combines with J gene TRBJ2-7; possible D gene TRBD2, 7 bases. The CDR3 has 15 residues. V was clipped by 5 bases and J by 4 bases, with 18 bases between them. Germline V gene sequence: CDR1 SGHVS, CDR2 FQNEAQ. The CDR3 here is CASSQGGAMQYEQYF. The CDR3 DNA sequence: TGTGCCAGCAGCCAAGGGGGGGCTATGCAGTACGAGCAGTACTTC.

This chain uses TRBV6-6 with TRBJ2-1, with D uncertain. The CDR3 is made up of 13 amino acids. Germline-derived CDR1 and CDR2 are MNHNY and SVGAGI (reference sequence). Trimming took off 4 bases at V and 6 bases at J, with 10 bases between the two ends. CDR3 region: CASSSLLGNEQFF. The CDR3 coding sequence is TGTGCCAGCAGTTCCTTACTCGGCAATGAGCAGTTCTTC.

This chain uses TRBV7-9 with TRBJ1-2, with 9 bases matching TRBD1. The CDR3 is made up of 14 amino acids. J lost 8 bases, V lost 4 bases, and 8 bases had no gene match. Germline V CDR1 and CDR2: SEHNR, FQNEAQ (reference sequence). The CDR3 loop reads CASSSRTGEEGYTF. As DNA, the CDR3 is TGTGCCAGCAGCTCCCGGACAGGGGAAGAGGGCTACACCTTC.

The J gene is TRBJ1-4, the V gene TRBV6-6, with a possible D match to TRBD1 (5 bases). Germline V gene lookup returns CDR1 MNHNY and CDR2 SVGAGI (reference sequence). V gave up 6 bases and J gave up 8 bases, with 16 bases separating them. The CDR3 totals 14 residues. The CDR3 coding sequence is TGTGCCAGCAGCCTCCAGGGTCTGAAGGAAAAACTGTTTTTT. This encodes CASSLQGLKEKLFF.

V is TRBV5-5 and J is TRBJ1-2; possibly TRBD1 for D (6 bases). The V gene's germline CDR1 is SGHKS and CDR2 YYEKEE (reference sequence). CDR3 length: 15 residues. Trimming shortened V by 2 bases and J by 2 bases, and 13 bases separated the two germline ends. As DNA, the CDR3 is TGTGCCAGCAGCTTAGTTGGCGGACAGAACTATGGCTACACCTTC. Protein: CASSLVGGQNYGYTF. The complete variable domain, with remaining parts taken from reference TRBV5-5 and TRBJ1-2, reads DAGVTQSPTHLIKTRGQQVTLRCSPISGHKSVSWYQQVLGQGPQFIFQYYEKEERGRGNFPDRFSARQFPNYSSELNVNALLLGDSALYLCASSLVGGQNYGYTFGSGTRLTVV.

This clone appeared a single time. The gene calls are TRBV4-1 and TRBJ2-1; TRBD2 might be the D (6 bases). The germline V and J ends were trimmed by 1 base and 11 bases, with 12 bases remaining between them. Germline values: CDR1 MGHRA, CDR2 YSYEKL. This CDR3 is built from 13 residues. The CDR3 region has the DNA TGCGCCAGCAGCCAAGTGATACGGGAGAAGCAGTTCTTC. Translating it yields CASSQVIREKQFF.

The chain links TRBV11-2 to TRBJ2-5; D is uncertain. The CDR3 is made up of 16 amino acids. Germline V gives CDR1 SGHAT, CDR2 FQNNGV. V lost 0 bases and J 0 bases, leaving 11 bases between the germline ends. CDR3 sequence: CASSLDYELYQETQYF. In nucleotides, the CDR3 is TGTGCCAGCAGCTTAGATTACGAGCTGTACCAAGAGACCCAGTACTTC.

This clone was detected once. This chain uses TRBV2 with TRBJ2-7, with 12 bases that match TRBD2. This CDR3 is 14 amino acids long. Germline lookup yields CDR1 SNHLY and CDR2 FYNNEI. Losses at the gene ends were 2 bases for V and 4 bases for J; bases not matched to a gene: 0. In DNA form, the CDR3 reads TGTGCCAGCAGTGAACTAGCGGGAGGGTACGAGCAGTACTTC. Residues: CASSELAGGYEQYF.

The rearrangement uses TRBV11-2 and TRBJ1-2; weak D call: TRBD1 (5 bases). Germline V gene lookup returns CDR1 SGHAT and CDR2 FQNNGV. This CDR3 is 14 amino acids long. V lost 5 bases and J lost 2, with 12 bases in between. The CDR3 region is CASSPGGQNYGYTF. The CDR3 region has the DNA TGTGCCAGCAGCCCCGGGGGTCAGAACTATGGCTACACCTTC.

The chain links TRBV5-1 to TRBJ2-5; no clear D. Germline V gene data show CDR1 as SGHRS and CDR2 as YFSETQ. V lost 0 bases and J 5 bases, leaving 8 bases between the germline ends. The CDR3 spans 13 residues. CDR3 residues: CASSLGGFETQYF. The DNA for the CDR3 is TGCGCCAGCAGCTTGGGGGGTTTCGAGACCCAGTACTTC. The full variable domain, rest sourced from reference TRBV5-1 and TRBJ2-5, is KAGVTQTPRYLIKTRGQQVTLSCSPISGHRSVSWYQQTPGQGLQFLFEYFSETQRNKGNFPGRFSGRQFSNSRSEMNVSTLELGDSALYLCASSLGGFETQYFGPGTRLLVL.

V usage is TRBV7-2 and J usage is TRBJ2-2; no clear D gene. The CDR3 extends over 14 amino acids. The V end was cut by 7 bases, the J end by 7 bases, with 16 bases between. The V gene's germline CDR1 is SGHTA and CDR2 FQGNSA. CDR3 region: CASKIAGGRGELFF. The CDR3 DNA sequence: TGTGCCAGCAAGATAGCCGGCGGACGCGGGGAGCTGTTTTTT. The entire variable domain, with the rest obtained from reference TRBV7-2 and TRBJ2-2, is as follows: GAGVSQSPSNKVTEKGKDVELRCDPISGHTALYWYRQSLGQGLEFLIYFQGNSAPDKSGLPSDRFSAERTGGSVSTLTIQRTQQEDSAVYLCASKIAGGRGELFFGEGSRLTVL.

The CDR3 reads CASSQRGNSGNTIYF. The DNA for the CDR3 is TGCGCCAGCAGCCAGAGGGGTAACTCTGGAAACACCATATATTTT. The V and J genes are TRBV4-1 and TRBJ1-3, with D possibly TRBD1 on 5 matching bases. The length of the CDR3 is 15 residues. V lost 3 bases, J lost 0 bases, and 9 bases lay in between. Germline lookup yields CDR1 MGHRA and CDR2 YSYEKL.

The chain joins TRBV10-2 to TRBJ1-5; 7 bases fit TRBD1. V was pared by 3 bases and J by 2 bases, with 7 bases of the junction left unmatched. Germline CDR1 reads WSHSY; CDR2 reads SAAADI. The CDR3 has 16 residues. The CDR3: CASSDRGSVGNQPQHF. The CDR3 bases are TGCGCCAGCAGTGACAGGGGGAGTGTTGGCAATCAGCCCCAGCATTTT.

The CDR3 sequence: CAWSEGGGGNQPQHF. CDR3 sequence (DNA): TGTGCCTGGAGTGAAGGGGGAGGTGGCAATCAGCCCCAGCATTTT. The V and J genes are TRBV30 and TRBJ1-5; D perhaps matches TRBD1 (6 bases). CDR3 length: 15 amino acids. Germline loops: CDR1 GTSNPN, CDR2 SVGIG (reference sequence). V was shortened by 1 base and J by 2 bases, with 12 bases between the two germline ends.

The rearrangement links TRBV5-4 to TRBJ2-5; 9 bases match TRBD2. V lost 9 bases, J lost 4 bases, and 13 bases stayed unmatched. Germline CDR1 reads SGHNT; CDR2 reads YYREEE (reference sequence). The CDR3 contains 15 residues. The CDR3 loop is CAKYEGTSRPETQYF. Written as DNA, the CDR3 is TGTGCCAAATATGAAGGGACTAGCAGGCCAGAGACCCAGTACTTC.

The chain has TRBV30 and TRBJ1-3, with D unresolved. The CDR3 covers 13 residues. V lost 2 bases and J 4 bases, leaving 9 bases between the germline ends. CDR1 is GTSNPN and CDR2 is SVGIG in the germline V gene (reference sequence). CDR3 sequence reads: CAWSPPLGNTIYF. The CDR3, as DNA: TGTGCCTGGAGTCCTCCCTTGGGAAACACCATATATTTT. The whole variable domain, filled in from reference TRBV30 and TRBJ1-3, reads SQTIHQWPATLVQPVGSPLSLECTVEGTSNPNLYWYRQAAGRGLQLLFYSVGIGQISSEVPQNLSASRPQDRQFILSSKKLLLSDSGFYLCAWSPPLGNTIYFGEGSWLTVV.

The chain joins TRBV5-1 to TRBJ2-1; 8 nucleotides agree with TRBD2. The germline gives CDR1 SGHRS, CDR2 YFSETQ. This CDR3 region has 14 residues. With 5 bases clipped from V and 9 bases from J, the junction kept 10 bases outside the gene matches. The CDR3, as DNA: TGCGCCAGCAGTTTTAGCGGGAAGCTTGCTGAGCAGTTCTTC. This gives the protein CASSFSGKLAEQFF. Variable domain in full (rest from reference TRBV5-1 and TRBJ2-1): KAGVTQTPRYLIKTRGQQVTLSCSPISGHRSVSWYQQTPGQGLQFLFEYFSETQRNKGNFPGRFSGRQFSNSRSEMNVSTLELGDSALYLCASSFSGKLAEQFFGPGTRLTVL.

The rearrangement joins TRBV5-1 to TRBJ1-6, with D possibly being TRBD1 (5 bases). Germline V lookup: CDR1 SGHRS, CDR2 YFSETQ. The CDR3 consists of 16 residues. V lost 4 bases and J 0 bases, leaving 11 bases between the germline ends. CDR3 in DNA: TGCGCCAGCAGCCCGGACACTGGCTCCTATAATTCACCCCTCCACTTT. Translated, it gives CASSPDTGSYNSPLHF.

The chain is built from TRBV5-1 and TRBJ2-1, with 7 bases matching TRBD2. Trimming cost V 0 bases and J 3 bases; bases outside gene matches: 3. This CDR3 has 15 amino acids. Germline CDR1 SGHRS, CDR2 YFSETQ. CDR3 DNA sequence: TGCGCCAGCAGCTTGGAAGCGGGAATCTACAATGAGCAGTTCTTC. It translates to CASSLEAGIYNEQFF.

This clone has a handful of counts. The chain employs TRBV30 and TRBJ1-4, with D possibly matching TRBD1 (5 bases). The CDR3 is made up of 12 amino acids. Germline assignment: CDR1 GTSNPN and CDR2 SVGIG (reference sequence). The V and J ends lost 3 bases and 5 bases respectively, with 7 bases between them. CDR3 residues: CAWRDNNEKLFF. Here the CDR3 DNA reads TGTGCCTGGAGGGACAACAATGAAAAACTGTTTTTT.

As for this clone: At the DNA level, this CDR3 is encoded by other sequences in the same sample as well. The chain carries TRBV7-9 and TRBJ2-7; TRBD1 aligns across 7 bases. The V gene end was trimmed by 3 bases and the J gene end by 2 bases; junction bases not matched to a gene: 4. Germline CDR1 is SEHNR and CDR2 is FQNEAQ (reference sequence). This CDR3 contains 14 residues. CDR3 in amino acids: CASSFPGQTYEQYF. The DNA for the CDR3 is TGTGCCAGCAGCTTCCCGGGACAGACCTACGAGCAGTACTTC.

The chain couples TRBV5-1 to TRBJ1-2, with 8 bases matching TRBD1. The CDR3 sequence is 14 residues long. Germline V lookup: CDR1 SGHRS, CDR2 YFSETQ. V trimming: 0 bases; J trimming: 6 bases; junction bases outside the gene matches: 4. CDR3 sequence (DNA): TGCGCCAGCAGCTTGGACGGGACAGGCAATGGCTACACCTTC. It yields the protein CASSLDGTGNGYTF.

V usage is TRBV28 and J usage is TRBJ1-2, with 9 bases matching TRBD1. Germline assignment: CDR1 MDHEN and CDR2 SYDVKM. The CDR3 covers 13 residues. CDR3 in DNA: TGTGCGATATATGATGGGACAGGGTATGGCTACACCTTC. Translated, it gives CAIYDGTGYGYTF.

This chain connects TRBV12-5 to TRBJ1-5; tentatively, D is TRBD1 (6 bases). From germline, CDR1 is LGHNT and CDR2 FRNRAP. This CDR3 has 15 amino acids. V was pared by 1 base and J by 7 bases, with 14 bases between. CDR3 residues: CASGLGDIWNQPQHF. Written as DNA, the CDR3 is TGTGCTAGTGGTTTGGGGGACATTTGGAACCAGCCCCAGCATTTT.

This clone came up once. The chain employs TRBV6-6 and TRBJ2-2, with TRBD1 as a possible D gene (6 bases). Germline V gives CDR1 MNHNY, CDR2 SVGAGI (reference sequence). V dropped 2 bases and J dropped 6 bases, with 10 bases sitting between them. This CDR3 has 14 amino acids. CDR3: CASSYPQGSGELFF. The CDR3 nucleotides are TGTGCCAGCAGTTACCCCCAGGGGTCCGGGGAGCTGTTTTTT.

The chain has TRBV5-3 and TRBJ2-7; 8 bases map to TRBD2. TRBV5-3 is recorded as an ORF, its role being uncertain. After removal of 1 base from V and 6 bases from J, the junction contained 9 bases not matched to a gene. The CDR3 has 15 amino acids. The CDR3 DNA is TGTGCCAGAAGCTTGAGTCCGGGAGGGCGTTTCGAGCAGTACTTC. Amino acids: CARSLSPGGRFEQYF.

CDR3: CATGQGKYEQYF. CDR3 nucleotide sequence: TGTGCCACGGGCCAGGGCAAGTACGAGCAGTACTTC. The chain employs TRBV27 and TRBJ2-7; possibly TRBD1 for D (5 bases). Germline V gene data show CDR1 as MNHEY and CDR2 as SMNVEV (reference sequence). Deletions cut 10 bases from V and 4 bases from J, with 14 bases between. The CDR3 covers 12 residues.